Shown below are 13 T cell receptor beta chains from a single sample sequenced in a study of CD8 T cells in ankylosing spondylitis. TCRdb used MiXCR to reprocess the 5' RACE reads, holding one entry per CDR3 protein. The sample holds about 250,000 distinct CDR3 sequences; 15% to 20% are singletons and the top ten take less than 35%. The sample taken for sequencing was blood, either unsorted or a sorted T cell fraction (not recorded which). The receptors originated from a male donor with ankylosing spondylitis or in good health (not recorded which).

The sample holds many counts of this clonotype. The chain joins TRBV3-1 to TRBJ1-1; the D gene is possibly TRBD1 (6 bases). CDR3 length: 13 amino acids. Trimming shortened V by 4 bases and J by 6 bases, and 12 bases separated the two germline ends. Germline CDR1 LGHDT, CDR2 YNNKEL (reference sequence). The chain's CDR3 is CASSPPGGPEAFF. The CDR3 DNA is TGTGCCAGCAGCCCCCCTGGGGGCCCTGAAGCTTTCTTT.

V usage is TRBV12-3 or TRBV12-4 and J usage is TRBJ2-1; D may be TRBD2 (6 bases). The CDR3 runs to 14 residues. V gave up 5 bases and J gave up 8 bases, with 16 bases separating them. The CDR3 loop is CASSQTSFKDEQFF. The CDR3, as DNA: TGTGCCAGCAGTCAGACTAGTTTCAAGGATGAGCAGTTCTTC.

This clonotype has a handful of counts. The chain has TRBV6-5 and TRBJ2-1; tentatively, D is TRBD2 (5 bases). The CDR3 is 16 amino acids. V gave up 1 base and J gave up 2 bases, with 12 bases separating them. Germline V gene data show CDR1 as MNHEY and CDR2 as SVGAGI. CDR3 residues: CASSYLVGDTYNEQFF. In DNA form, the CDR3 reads TGTGCCAGCAGTTACTTGGTGGGAGACACCTACAATGAGCAGTTCTTC.

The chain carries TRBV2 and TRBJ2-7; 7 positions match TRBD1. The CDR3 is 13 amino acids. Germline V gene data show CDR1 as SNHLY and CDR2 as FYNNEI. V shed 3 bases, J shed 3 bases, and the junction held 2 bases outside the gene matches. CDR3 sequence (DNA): TGTGCCAGCAGTGACGGACAGGTCTACGAGCAGTACTTC. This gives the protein CASSDGQVYEQYF.

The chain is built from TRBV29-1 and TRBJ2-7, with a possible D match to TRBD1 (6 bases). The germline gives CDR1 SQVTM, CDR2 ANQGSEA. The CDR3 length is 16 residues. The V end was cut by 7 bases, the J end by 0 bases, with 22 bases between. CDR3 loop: CSARDDDRLTSYEQYF. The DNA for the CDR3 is TGCAGCGCCCGAGACGACGACAGGCTAACCTCCTACGAGCAGTACTTC.

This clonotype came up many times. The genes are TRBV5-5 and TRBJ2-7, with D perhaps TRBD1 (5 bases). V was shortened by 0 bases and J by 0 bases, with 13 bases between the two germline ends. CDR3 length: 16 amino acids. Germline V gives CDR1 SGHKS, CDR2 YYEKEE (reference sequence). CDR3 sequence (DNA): TGTGCCAGCAGCTTGGAGTGGACACCCTTCTCCTACGAGCAGTACTTC. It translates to CASSLEWTPFSYEQYF.

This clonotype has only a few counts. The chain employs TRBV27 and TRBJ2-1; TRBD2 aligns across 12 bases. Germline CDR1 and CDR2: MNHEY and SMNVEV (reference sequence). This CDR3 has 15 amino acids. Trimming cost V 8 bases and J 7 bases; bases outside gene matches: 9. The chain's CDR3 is CASAQGLAGLNEQFF. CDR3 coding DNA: TGTGCCAGCGCCCAGGGACTAGCGGGTTTGAATGAGCAGTTCTTC.

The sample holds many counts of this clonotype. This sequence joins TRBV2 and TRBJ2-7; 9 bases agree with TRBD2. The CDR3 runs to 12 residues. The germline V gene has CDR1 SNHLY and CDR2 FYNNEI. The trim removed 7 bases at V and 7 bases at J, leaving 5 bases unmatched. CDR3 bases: TGTGCCAGCAAGGCGGGAGGGTTGGAGCAGTACTTC. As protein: CASKAGGLEQYF.

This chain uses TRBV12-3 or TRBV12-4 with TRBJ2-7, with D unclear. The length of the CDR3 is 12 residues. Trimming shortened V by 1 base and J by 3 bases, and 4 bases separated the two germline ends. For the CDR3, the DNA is TGTGCCAGCAGTTTAGGGTACTACGAGCAGTACTTC. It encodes CASSLGYYEQYF.

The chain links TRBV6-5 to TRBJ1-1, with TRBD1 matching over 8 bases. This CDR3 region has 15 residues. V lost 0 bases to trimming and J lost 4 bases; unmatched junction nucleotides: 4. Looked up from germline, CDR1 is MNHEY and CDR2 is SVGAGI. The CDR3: CASSYSQGASTEAFF. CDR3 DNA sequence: TGTGCCAGCAGTTACTCGCAGGGGGCTAGCACTGAAGCTTTCTTT.

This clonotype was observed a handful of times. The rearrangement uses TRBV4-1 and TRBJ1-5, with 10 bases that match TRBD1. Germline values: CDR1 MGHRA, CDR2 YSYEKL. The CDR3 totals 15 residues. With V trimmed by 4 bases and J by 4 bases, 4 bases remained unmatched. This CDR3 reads CASSRGQGVNQPQHF. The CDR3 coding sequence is TGCGCCAGCAGCCGTGGACAGGGGGTAAATCAGCCCCAGCATTTT.

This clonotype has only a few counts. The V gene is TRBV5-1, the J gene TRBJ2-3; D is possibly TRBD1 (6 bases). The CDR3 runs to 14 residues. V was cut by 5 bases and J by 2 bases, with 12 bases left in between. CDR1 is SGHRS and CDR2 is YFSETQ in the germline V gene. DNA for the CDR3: TGCGCCAGCAGACTGACAGGACCCACAGATACGCAGTATTTT. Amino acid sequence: CASRLTGPTDTQYF. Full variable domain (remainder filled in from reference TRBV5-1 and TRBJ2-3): KAGVTQTPRYLIKTRGQQVTLSCSPISGHRSVSWYQQTPGQGLQFLFEYFSETQRNKGNFPGRFSGRQFSNSRSEMNVSTLELGDSALYLCASRLTGPTDTQYFGPGTRLTVL.

The DNA of the CDR3 is TGCAGCGTACAAGAAAGCCTAAACCCCTACAATGAGCAGTTCTTC. This translates into CSVQESLNPYNEQFF. The genes are TRBV29-1 and TRBJ2-1; D remains ambiguous. The CDR3 sequence is 15 residues long. Germline V lookup: CDR1 SQVTM, CDR2 ANQGSEA. The V gene lost 6 bases and the J gene lost 2 bases, with 17 bases spanning the gap.